What follows are 11 T cell receptor beta chains derived from one specimen sequenced in a study of blood T cell repertoires in COVID-19. Only in-frame clones appear in the TCRdb table, and some are missing; sequencing was by immunoSEQ multiplex PCR. The sample has approximately 150,000 clones, around 87% seen once. Sample: peripheral blood. The receptors stem from a woman of 80 years or more with COVID-19, enrolled during active disease.

Notes on this clone: Additional DNA sequences in this sample encode the identical CDR3. This chain joins TRBV7-2 and TRBJ1-1; 7 bases line up with TRBD1. Trimming at V came to 5 bases and at J to 0 bases, leaving 6 bases not matched to a gene. This CDR3 comprises 15 residues. The germline V gene has CDR1 SGHTA and CDR2 FQGNSA. This chain's CDR3 is CASSARQGMNTEAFF. As DNA, the CDR3 is TGTGCCAGCAGCGCCAGACAGGGCATGAACACTGAAGCTTTCTTT.

V usage is TRBV7-3 and J usage is TRBJ1-2; tentatively, D is TRBD1 (5 bases). This CDR3 comprises 13 residues. Germline V gives CDR1 SGHTA, CDR2 FQGTGA. V lost 2 bases, J lost 8 bases, and 12 bases lay in between. The CDR3 loop is CASSLSAGQGYTF. The CDR3 DNA reads TGTGCCAGCAGCTTATCGGCAGGGCAGGGCTACACCTTC.

The V call is TRBV5-1, the J call TRBJ2-7; D is possibly TRBD2 (6 bases). CDR3 length: 14 residues. CDR1 and CDR2 from the germline V gene are SGHRS and YFSETQ. V lost 8 bases to trimming and J lost 2 bases, with 17 bases between them. The CDR3 spells CASLPRDSAYEQYF. The CDR3 DNA is TGCGCCAGTCTACCCAGGGACTCTGCCTACGAGCAGTACTTC.

J is TRBJ2-1 and V is TRBV6-5; 7 nucleotides line up with TRBD1. This CDR3 spans 15 amino acids. J gave up 8 bases and V 0 bases, and 7 bases lay outside the gene matches. CDR1 is MNHEY, CDR2 SVGAGI, per germline. CDR3 residues: CASSYSGQLNYEQFF. Written as DNA, the CDR3 is TGTGCCAGCAGTTACTCGGGACAGCTGAATTATGAGCAGTTCTTC.

The rearrangement uses TRBV10-3 and TRBJ2-2, with no clear D. There are 13 residues in the CDR3. V lost 8 bases and J 4 bases, leaving 11 bases between the germline ends. Germline V gene lookup returns CDR1 ENHRY and CDR2 SYGVKD. This chain's CDR3 is CAIAQELTGELFF. The DNA for the CDR3 is TGTGCCATCGCCCAGGAACTCACCGGGGAGCTGTTTTTT.

V is TRBV5-1 and J is TRBJ2-3; no reliable D call. The CDR3 is 12 amino acids. Germline V lookup: CDR1 SGHRS, CDR2 YFSETQ. Trimming removed 5 bases from V and 2 bases from J, with 6 bases in between. The CDR3 nucleotides read TGCGCCAGCAGTCGTCTCACAGATACGCAGTATTTT. It specifies CASSRLTDTQYF. The whole variable domain, filled in from reference TRBV5-1 and TRBJ2-3, reads KAGVTQTPRYLIKTRGQQVTLSCSPISGHRSVSWYQQTPGQGLQFLFEYFSETQRNKGNFPGRFSGRQFSNSRSEMNVSTLELGDSALYLCASSRLTDTQYFGPGTRLTVL.

This clone occurred once. The genes are TRBV11-2 and TRBJ1-3; D might be TRBD1 (5 bases). Between the trimmed V and J ends, which lost 3 bases and 4 bases, there was a span of 13 bases. Germline V gene sequence: CDR1 SGHAT, CDR2 FQNNGV. The CDR3 is 15 residues long. The CDR3: CASSLQGWAGNTIYF. The CDR3 DNA reads as TGTGCCAGCAGCTTGCAGGGATGGGCCGGAAACACCATATATTTT.

The J gene is TRBJ1-3, the V gene TRBV6-5; 7 bases align to TRBD1. V shed 0 bases and J 3 bases; nucleotides not matched to a gene: 5. The CDR3 extends over 16 amino acids. From germline, CDR1 is MNHEY and CDR2 SVGAGI. CDR3 loop: CASSYSRQGGGNTIYF. CDR3 coding DNA: TGTGCCAGCAGTTACTCGAGACAGGGAGGTGGAAACACCATATATTTT.

This clone has a handful of counts. The CDR3 sequence is CASSIDTLNTEAFF. The CDR3 nucleotides are TGTGCCAGTAGTATTGACACTTTGAACACTGAAGCTTTCTTT. The chain links TRBV19 to TRBJ1-1; D not certain. With 3 bases removed from V and 0 bases from J, the gap between germline ends came to 8 bases. Germline lookup yields CDR1 LNHDA and CDR2 SQIVND (reference sequence). The CDR3 has 14 residues.

The chain uses TRBV15 and TRBJ1-2; TRBD1 matches 7 bases. The J segment lost 8 bases and the V segment lost 9 bases, leaving 12 bases of the junction unmatched. Germline V CDR1 and CDR2: LNHNV, YYDKDF (reference sequence). CDR3 length: 13 amino acids. The CDR3 reads CATSSGQLEGYTF. The CDR3 nucleotides read TGTGCCACTTCGTCGGGACAGTTGGAAGGCTACACCTTC.

This clone was counted a single time. V gene TRBV5-6 combines with J gene TRBJ1-1, with D possibly being TRBD1 (5 bases). The V and J ends lost 1 base and 0 bases respectively, with 7 bases between them. The CDR3 spans 14 residues. Germline CDR1 and CDR2: SGHDT and YYEEEE. DNA of the CDR3: TGTGCCAGCAGCTTGCCAGGGCTGAACACTGAAGCTTTCTTT. Amino acids: CASSLPGLNTEAFF.